This TCR beta chain stems from a study of early T cells in non-severe SARS-CoV-2 infection. A single record per CDR3 protein comes from TCRdb applying MiXCR to the 5' RACE reads. The data hold 77,000 or so distinct CDR3 sequences, with approximately 15% observed a single time. This clonotype was picked up a small number of times. The V and J ends lost 2 bases and 8 bases respectively, with 13 bases between them. This CDR3 spans 13 amino acids. Looked up from germline, CDR1 is GTSNPN and CDR2 is SVGIG (reference sequence). This clonotype originated in an adult who was a healthcare worker with PCR-confirmed SARS-CoV-2 infection or an uninfected control (not recorded which). Sequences were derived from whole blood, sampled at baseline. The chain is built from TRBV30 and TRBJ1-5; D gene unclear. This CDR3 is CAWSFSGGEPQHF. The CDR3 DNA is TGTGCCTGGAGTTTTTCGGGAGGAGAGCCCCAGCATTTT.